A selection of T cell receptor beta chains follows, all from one sample in a study of vaccination effects on CD4 cells after COVID-19. The protocol was immunoSEQ multiplex PCR, while the TCRdb copy is restricted to in-frame clones and leaves out a portion. Here the sample spans tens of thousands of clones, roughly 70% being singletons. These TCRs are of unknown antigen specificity. The sample in question was CD4+ T cells from PBMCs cultured with a peptide pool, obtained before COVID-19 vaccination. These receptors came from a human donor who had a prior SARS-CoV-2 infection. The CDR3 runs from the conserved cysteine through the conserved F or W. D genes are given only for firm matches. Only part of the rows carry a size: once, few, many, or a class if the clone is expanded.

>NA|15|TRBV3-1/TRBV3-2|TRBJ1-6|TRBD1
TGTGCCAGCAGCCAAGCGACAGGGGGCCGTTCACCCCTCCACTTT
CASSQATGGRSPLHF
>NA|13|TRBV2|TRBJ2-1|NA
TGTGCCAGCAGTGGGGGAGCCTACAATGAGCAGTTCTTC
CASSGGAYNEQFF
>NA|15|TRBV18|TRBJ2-5|NA
TGTGCCAGCTCACCCCCTTCGGGAGTCCAAGAGACCCAGTACTTC
CASSPPSGVQETQYF
>NA|13|TRBV7-2|TRBJ1-3|NA
TGTGCCAGCAGCTTAGGGGGGCGAAACACCATATATTTT
CASSLGGRNTIYF
>NA|17|TRBV7-2|TRBJ1-2|TRBD1
TGTGCCAGCAGCTTAGTAGTGGGGGACAGAACTTTCAGTGGCTACACCTTC
CASSLVVGDRTFSGYTF
>NA|17|TRBV28|TRBJ1-5|NA
TGTGCCAGCACTAGGACAGACATCAGTTATAGCAATCAGCCCCAGCATTTT
CASTRTDISYSNQPQHF
>once|15|TRBV5-1|TRBJ2-1|NA
TGCGCCAGCAGCTTGGAAGCGGTCTCCTACAATGAGCAGTTCTTC
CASSLEAVSYNEQFF
>NA|15|TRBV19|TRBJ2-1|NA
TGTGCCAGTAGTAAGGGACGGACCCTCTACAATGAGCAGTTCTTC
CASSKGRTLYNEQFF
>NA|15|TRBV7-9|TRBJ1-2|NA
TGTGCCAGCAGCTTAACTTCCAGGTCTAACTATGGCTACACCTTC
CASSLTSRSNYGYTF
>NA|17|TRBV5-6|TRBJ2-7|TRBD2
TGTGCCAGCAGCTTGGTGACTAGCGGGAGTTTTAGCTACGAGCAGTACTTC
CASSLVTSGSFSYEQYF
>NA|18|TRBV5-4|TRBJ1-3|NA
TGTGCCAGCACCCTGGGGGCTCCAGGGTCCTCCTCTGGAAACACCATATATTTT
CASTLGAPGSSSGNTIYF
>NA|13|TRBV30|TRBJ1-4|TRBD1
TGTGCCTGGAGCGGAGGGACAGATGAAAAACTGTTTTTT
CAWSGGTDEKLFF
>NA|13|TRBV18|TRBJ2-7|NA
TGTGCCAGCTCACCAGGGGGTGAGCACGAGCAGTACTTC
CASSPGGEHEQYF
>NA|17|TRBV11-2|TRBJ2-3|TRBD1
TGTGCCAGCAGCCCACACCAGGGACAGGGGGGATTGGGTACGCAGTATTTT
CASSPHQGQGGLGTQYF
>NA|16|TRBV2|TRBJ2-2|NA
TGTGCCAGCAGAGACGGTGGAAGGGGATGGACCGGGGAGCTGTTTTTT
CASRDGGRGWTGELFF
>NA|18|TRBV5-1|TRBJ1-3|TRBD1
TGCGCCAGCAGCTTGGGGGGGGACAGCCGGAGCTCTGGAAACACCATATATTTT
CASSLGGDSRSSGNTIYF
>NA|18|TRBV4-3|TRBJ1-3|NA
TGCGCCAGCAGCCAAGGAATTCAGGACAGATTGTCTGGAAACACCATATATTTT
CASSQGIQDRLSGNTIYF
>few|14|TRBV4-1|TRBJ2-5|NA
TGCGCCAGCAGCCAAGGGGAGCTAGCCGAGACCCAGTACTTC
CASSQGELAETQYF
>once|16|TRBV15|TRBJ1-2|TRBD1
TGTGCCACCAGCAGAGATCGGACAGGGGGCAGGAGTGGCTACACCTTC
CATSRDRTGGRSGYTF
>NA|15|TRBV5-1|TRBJ1-2|NA
TGCGCCAGCAGCTTGGTGGCAGGGAGTGACTATGGCTACACCTTC
CASSLVAGSDYGYTF
>NA|15|TRBV4-1|TRBJ2-5|NA
TGCGCCAGCAGCCAAGATGCGACGGAACAAGAGACCCAGTACTTC
CASSQDATEQETQYF
>NA|18|TRBV5-1|TRBJ1-2|TRBD1
TGCGCCAGCAGCTTGTACACGGGACAGGGGAGACCTAACTATGGCTACACCTTC
CASSLYTGQGRPNYGYTF
>NA|13|TRBV3-1/TRBV3-2|TRBJ2-3|NA
TGTGCCAGCAGCCAACTGAACACAGATACGCAGTATTTT
CASSQLNTDTQYF
>NA|13|TRBV24-1|TRBJ2-5|TRBD2
TGTGCCACCTCGCCTAGCGGGATCGAGACCCAGTACTTC
CATSPSGIETQYF
>NA|14|TRBV19|TRBJ2-7|NA
TGTGCCGATCCCTCGGGACACAGGGCCGGGGAGCAGTACTTC
CADPSGHRAGEQYF
>once|15|TRBV2|TRBJ1-2|TRBD1
TGTGCCAGCAGTGAAGGGACAGGATGGAGCTATGGCTACACCTTC
CASSEGTGWSYGYTF
>few|16|TRBV13|TRBJ2-3|TRBD2
TGTGCCAGCAGCATCCGACTAGCGGGAGTAACAGATACGCAGTATTTT
CASSIRLAGVTDTQYF
>once|12|TRBV24-1|TRBJ1-1|NA
TGTGCCACCAGTGAAGGAGACAGCGAAGCTTTCTTT
CATSEGDSEAFF
>NA|15|TRBV4-3|TRBJ1-2|NA
TGCGCCAGCAGCCAAGCATTTTTGGGGGATGGTGGCTACACCTTC
CASSQAFLGDGGYTF
>NA|15|TRBV6-5|TRBJ1-6|TRBD1
TGTGCCAGCAGTTACTCGACAGGGGGTCGATCACCCCTCCACTTT
CASSYSTGGRSPLHF
>NA|15|TRBV10-3|TRBJ1-5|NA
TGTGCCATCAGTGCTGCGGAAAAAGGCAATCAGCCCCAGCATTTT
CAISAAEKGNQPQHF
>NA|16|TRBV9|TRBJ2-5|TRBD2
TGTGCCAGCAGCGTAGCAAGCGGGAGGGTAGGGGAGACCCAGTACTTC
CASSVASGRVGETQYF
>NA|10|TRBV29-1|TRBJ1-1|NA
TGCAGCGCCTGGAGGGGGGAAGCTTTCTTT
CSAWRGEAFF
>NA|14|TRBV4-1|TRBJ1-2|NA
TGCGCCAGCAGCCAAGCCGCCGTCCTCGATGGCTACACCTTC
CASSQAAVLDGYTF
>NA|12|TRBV11-3|TRBJ1-2|NA
TGTGCCAGCAGCTTAGGGACCTATGGCTACACCTTC
CASSLGTYGYTF
>NA|13|TRBV9|TRBJ1-2|TRBD1
TGTGCCAGCAGCGTAGGACAGGGGTATGGCTACACCTTC
CASSVGQGYGYTF
>NA|13|TRBV14|TRBJ1-4|NA
TGTGCCAGCAGCCAAGTCGTAGCTGAAAAACTGTTTTTT
CASSQVVAEKLFF
>NA|14|TRBV6-1|TRBJ2-7|NA
TGTGCCAGCAGTGAAGGTGGAGAACTTAACGAGCAGTACTTC
CASSEGGELNEQYF
>NA|21|TRBV4-1|TRBJ1-6|TRBD1
TGCGCCAGCAGCCGCTTAGCGGTCATTCCCGGGACAGCGAACGCACAATCACCCCTCCACTTT
CASSRLAVIPGTANAQSPLHF
>NA|17|TRBV2|TRBJ2-7|NA
TGTGCCAGCAGTCCACACCGCGGGGGCTTAATTTCCTACGAGCAGTACTTC
CASSPHRGGLISYEQYF
>NA|16|TRBV6-5|TRBJ1-2|NA
TGTGCCAGCAGTTACTCGAGACAGTATGTTAACTATGGCTACACCTTC
CASSYSRQYVNYGYTF
>NA|15|TRBV4-3|TRBJ2-7|TRBD2
TGCGCCAGCAGCCAAGGGGCCAGCGGGAGGGCCCCCTTGAACTTC
CASSQGASGRAPLNF
>NA|15|TRBV7-2|TRBJ2-7|TRBD2
TGTGCCAGCAGCTTAAGCGGCGGGAGAAATCACGAGCAGTACTTC
CASSLSGGRNHEQYF
>NA|16|TRBV5-1|TRBJ2-6|NA
TGCGCCAGCAGCCCGAATCCCAGCTCTGGGGCCAACGTCCTGACTTTC
CASSPNPSSGANVLTF
>NA|15|TRBV10-3|TRBJ1-1|NA
TGTGCCATCAGTGAGTCACCAGAAAGCCTCACTGAAGCTTTCTTT
CAISESPESLTEAFF
>NA|18|TRBV24-1|TRBJ2-6|TRBD1
TGTGCCACCAGTGATGCCGGGACAGGGGGCGACGGGGCCAACGTCCTGACTTTC
CATSDAGTGGDGANVLTF
>NA|12|TRBV10-3|TRBJ2-5|NA
TGTGCCACCGGACCCACCCAAGAGACCCAGTACTTC
CATGPTQETQYF
>few|14|TRBV6-2/TRBV6-3|TRBJ1-5|NA
TGTGCCAGCAGTTGGACACTGGGCAATCAGCCCCAGCATTTT
CASSWTLGNQPQHF
>NA|14|TRBV7-2|TRBJ2-3|NA
TGTGCCAGCAGCTTACCTCGGGCCCGTGGTACGCAGTATTTT
CASSLPRARGTQYF
>large|15|TRBV7-9|TRBJ1-1|NA
TGTGCCAGCAGCTTAGTGGGGGGCCCGAACACTGAAGCTTTCTTT
CASSLVGGPNTEAFF
>NA|16|TRBV4-1|TRBJ2-7|TRBD2
TGCGCCAGCAGCCAGACCGGTAGCGGGGGAACGTACGAGCAGTACTTC
CASSQTGSGGTYEQYF
>NA|16|TRBV28|TRBJ1-5|TRBD1
TGTGCCAGCAGTCCGCGGGGGGCAGGGGGTTATAAGCCCCAGCATTTT
CASSPRGAGGYKPQHF
>NA|16|TRBV4-1|TRBJ2-7|NA
TGCGCCAGCAGCCGCCTCCCGGCGGGACGGTCCTACGAGCAGTACTTC
CASSRLPAGRSYEQYF
>NA|14|TRBV5-4|TRBJ1-1|TRBD1
TGTGCCAGCAGCCGGGGACAGGGAGACACTGAAGCTTTCTTT
CASSRGQGDTEAFF
>few|14|TRBV9|TRBJ1-2|TRBD1
TGTGCCAGCAGCGCCCAAAACAGGGGGGGAGGCTACACCTTC
CASSAQNRGGGYTF
>NA|15|TRBV15|TRBJ2-1|NA
TGTGCCACCACTTCCGGGACCAGCTCCTACAATGAGCAGTTCTTC
CATTSGTSSYNEQFF
>NA|13|TRBV7-2|TRBJ1-2|NA
TGTGCCAGCAGCCCCCGGGCCAACTATGGCTACACCTTC
CASSPRANYGYTF
>few|14|TRBV2|TRBJ2-1|TRBD1
TGTGCCAGCGGGGGACAGGGGGCGCAAAATGAGCAGTTCTTC
CASGGQGAQNEQFF
>NA|14|TRBV14|TRBJ1-2|NA
TGTGCCAGCAGCCAATGGGACGGCCTGTATGGCTACACCTTC
CASSQWDGLYGYTF